A selection of T cell receptor beta chains follows, all from one sample in a study of shared clonotypes between healthy human individuals. Using immunoSEQ multiplex PCR, the repertoire was profiled, and TCRdb retains in-frame clones only, with some absent. The table shows roughly 2.1 million clones, with about 92% occurring only once. Sequenced sample: naive CD8+ T cells from PBMCs. These receptor sequences come from a man between 18 and 35 years old in good health. Some clones in this sample may be carry-over from other donors' samples. The CDR3 runs from the conserved cysteine through the conserved F or W. A D gene is named only where the DNA matches it firmly. The size of a clone is reported for some rows only, either as once, few or many, or as a class for expanded clones.

>NA|NA|TRBJ2-1|TRBV19
TGTGCCAGTAGTATTATCGGCTCCGGAGGGAATGAGCAGTTCTTC
CASSIIGSGGNEQFF
>NA|NA|TRBJ1-3|TRBV2
TGTGCCAACCAGGGTCCAGGAAACACCATATATTTT
CANQGPGNTIYF
>NA|TRBD2|TRBJ2-3|TRBV11-2
TGTGCCAGCAGCGAAGGACTAGCGGGAGGGCCGACAGATACGCAGTATTTT
CASSEGLAGGPTDTQYF
>NA|NA|TRBJ2-1|TRBV5-6
TGTGCCAGCAGCTCCGTCTCCTCCTACAATGAGCAGTTCTTC
CASSSVSSYNEQFF
>NA|NA|TRBJ2-4|TRBV7-9
TGTGCCAGCAGCTCGACCGCTTGGGGAGGTATCGGAGCCAAAAACATTCAGTACTTC
CASSSTAWGGIGAKNIQYF
>NA|TRBD2|TRBJ2-1|TRBV30
TGTGCCTGGAGTGGGCTAGCGGGAGGAAATTACAATGAGCAGTTCTTC
CAWSGLAGGNYNEQFF
>NA|TRBD1|TRBJ1-5|TRBV25-1
TGTGCCACTTCCAGGGGGAGCAATCAGCCCCAGCATTTT
CATSRGSNQPQHF
>once|TRBD2|TRBJ2-7|TRBV25-1
TGTGCCAGCAGTGAAAGGTTAGCGGGAGATACCTACGAGCAGTACTTC
CASSERLAGDTYEQYF
>NA|TRBD2|TRBJ2-3|TRBV6-1
TGTGCCAGCAGTGAAAGTCCAGCGGGAGCCCCCACAGATACGCAGTATTTT
CASSESPAGAPTDTQYF
>NA|NA|TRBJ2-7|TRBV2
TGTGCCAGCAGTGAAGGATGGAGGGGGGGAGAGCAGTACTTC
CASSEGWRGGEQYF
>NA|TRBD1|TRBJ1-1|TRBV19
TGTGCCAGTAGTGGCAGGGGGCTAAGGACTGAAGCTTTCTTT
CASSGRGLRTEAFF
>NA|NA|TRBJ2-5|TRBV7-8
TGTGCCAGCAGCTATAGTCCCCCCACCCAGTACTTC
CASSYSPPTQYF
>NA|TRBD2|TRBJ2-1|TRBV7-3
TGTGCCAGCAGCTTAAAAGGGACTAGCGGGATATGGGAGCAGTTCTTC
CASSLKGTSGIWEQFF
>once|NA|TRBJ2-1|TRBV28
TGTGCCAGCAGTCAGCGGGTAAGCTCCTACAATGAGCAGTTCTTC
CASSQRVSSYNEQFF
>NA|NA|TRBJ1-3|TRBV7-9
TGTGCCAGCAGCGGACGGAGGGAGATCTCTGGAAACACCATATATTTT
CASSGRREISGNTIYF
>NA|TRBD2|TRBJ2-5|TRBV7-8
TGTGCCAGCAGCTTAGCGCCTACGGCGGGAGGATCCCCGGCAGAGACCCAGTACTTC
CASSLAPTAGGSPAETQYF
>once|TRBD2|TRBJ2-7|TRBV9
TGTGCCAGCAGCGTAGTTAGCGGGCCTGACTACGAGCAGTACTTC
CASSVVSGPDYEQYF
>NA|NA|TRBJ2-2|TRBV4-1
TGCGCCAGCAGCCAAAAGACAGATTACACCGGGGAGCTGTTTTTT
CASSQKTDYTGELFF
>NA|NA|TRBJ2-1|TRBV5-8
TGTGCCAGCAGCCCGAATGTTGGGGTATCCTACAATGAGCAGTTCTTC
CASSPNVGVSYNEQFF
>NA|NA|TRBJ2-1|TRBV2
TGTGCCAGCAGTGCGGGTCCTGCCTACAATGAGCAGTTCTTC
CASSAGPAYNEQFF